Listed here are 14 T cell receptor beta chains from one sample, sequenced in a study of metastatic and nonmetastatic thyroid tumors. TCRdb reprocessed the PCR reads using MiXCR. The top ten clones hold roughly two fifths of a sample with tens of thousands of clones, 20% of them seen once. Prior to thyroid surgery, none of the patients had received any treatment. The sample comprised blood. These receptors were taken from a female donor with papillary thyroid cancer or a benign thyroid nodule (not recorded which). Some clones in this sample may be carry-over from other donors' samples.

This clone has at least ten counts. The chain links TRBV3-1 to TRBJ1-3, with D uncertain. The CDR3 runs to 14 residues. Looked up from germline, CDR1 is LGHDT and CDR2 is YNNKEL (reference sequence). V shed 2 bases and J shed 2 bases, with 7 bases lying between them. The CDR3 reads CASSQREPGNTIYF. In DNA, the CDR3 is TGTGCCAGCAGCCAACGCGAGCCTGGAAACACCATATATTTT.

At least ten counts were recorded for this clone. Being one base from a much bigger clone, this may be a read error. Other DNA sequences in this sample translate to the same CDR3. J is TRBJ2-1 and V is TRBV7-6; D uncertain. Per the germline V gene, CDR1 is SGHVS and CDR2 is FNYEAQ. This CDR3 is built from 12 residues. In DNA form, the CDR3 reads TGCGCCAGCAGCTTATACGGGTTTGAGCAGTTCTTC. Its protein product is CASSLYGFEQFF. The full variable domain, its missing parts supplied by reference TRBV7-6 and TRBJ2-1, is GAGVSQSPRYKVTKRGQDVALRCDPISGHVSLYWYRQALGQGPEFLTYFNYEAQQDKSGLPNDRFSAERPEGSISTLTIQRTEQRDSAMYRCASSLYGFEQFFGPGTRLTVL.

Many counts were recorded for this clone. The chain combines TRBV29-1 with TRBJ2-3, with D possibly called TRBD1 or TRBD2 (6 bases each). Trimming left V 7 bases short and J 2 bases short, with 16 bases between. This CDR3 comprises 14 residues. Germline V gene data show CDR1 as SQVTM and CDR2 as ANQGSEA. Here the CDR3 DNA reads TGCAGCGCCGAACAGGGAGGATACACAGATACGCAGTATTTT. Translating it yields CSAEQGGYTDTQYF.

The chain couples TRBV20-1 to TRBJ2-3, with TRBD2 matching over 8 bases. V lost 5 bases to trimming and J lost 3 bases; unmatched junction nucleotides: 7. The CDR3 sequence is 14 residues long. The V gene's germline CDR1 is DFQATT and CDR2 SNEGSKA (reference sequence). The CDR3 DNA sequence: TGCAGTGCTGCGGCCGGGAGGGGTACAGATACGCAGTATTTT. Amino acid sequence: CSAAAGRGTDTQYF.

CDR3 nucleotides: TGTGCCAGCAGCCCGCGACATGGAGCCGACGAGCAGTACTTC. Amino acid sequence: CASSPRHGADEQYF. V and J are TRBV5-6 and TRBJ2-7; unclear D gene. With 4 bases removed from V and 5 bases from J, the gap between germline ends came to 16 bases. Looked up from germline, CDR1 is SGHDT and CDR2 is YYEEEE. The CDR3 is 14 amino acids.

This clone was seen repeatedly, ten times or more. V and J are TRBV14 and TRBJ1-2; TRBD1 matches 8 bases. This CDR3 comprises 15 residues. J lost 8 bases, V lost 4 bases, and 12 bases had no gene match. CDR1 SGHDN and CDR2 FVKESK come from the germline V gene. The CDR3 nucleotides read TGTGCCAGCAGCCCCCGGACAGGGTATTCCTACGGCTACACCTTC. It is translated as CASSPRTGYSYGYTF.

The chain links TRBV11-1 to TRBJ2-1, with D tentatively TRBD2 (7 bases). Looked up from germline, CDR1 is SGHAT and CDR2 is FQDESV (reference sequence). Trimming took 3 bases from V and 4 from J, leaving 13 bases between them. The CDR3 consists of 15 residues. The CDR3 protein is CASSLGGGRYNEQFF. In DNA form, the CDR3 reads TGTGCCAGCAGCTTGGGAGGGGGTAGATACAATGAGCAGTTCTTC.

The chain uses TRBV7-9 and TRBJ2-7; D might be TRBD2 (5 bases). CDR1 SEHNR and CDR2 FQNEAQ come from the germline V gene (reference sequence). V lost 5 bases and J lost 7, with 18 bases in between. This CDR3 is built from 14 residues. Here the CDR3 DNA reads TGTGCCAGCAGCATTAGCGTAGGGTCTAGGGAGCAGTACTTC. Translation gives CASSISVGSREQYF.

Many counts were recorded for this clone. The rearrangement links TRBV4-1 to TRBJ1-1; D is unresolved. The CDR3 is made up of 16 amino acids. Trimming left V 0 bases short and J 0 bases short, with 11 bases between. The germline V gene encodes CDR1 MGHRA and CDR2 YSYEKL. The CDR3 bases are TGCGCCAGCAGCCAAGATCAAAGACTTTTGAACACTGAAGCTTTCTTT. As protein: CASSQDQRLLNTEAFF.

Turning to this clone: This may come from a read error, since a much larger clone is one base off. The CDR3 spells CACRGPNYGYTF. The CDR3 coding sequence is TGTGCCTGTAGGGGACCTAACTATGGCTACACCTTC. The chain carries TRBV30 and TRBJ1-2; D is perhaps TRBD1 (5 bases). The CDR3 is made up of 12 amino acids. Trimming left V 6 bases short and J 0 bases short, with 8 bases between. CDR1 and CDR2 from the germline V gene are GTSNPN and SVGIG (reference sequence).

This clone occurred many times. This sequence joins TRBV28 and TRBJ1-2, with TRBD1 as a possible D gene (6 bases). The V end lost 4 bases, the J end lost 6 bases, and 15 bases lay between the germline ends. CDR1 and CDR2 (germline): MDHEN, SYDVKM. This CDR3 has 14 residues. Written as DNA, the CDR3 is TGTGCCAGCAGTTCCGGTAACAGGGCCCATGGCTACACCTTC. It specifies CASSSGNRAHGYTF.

In its sample, this clone was seen a few times. This may stem from a read error, because a much larger clone lies one nucleotide away. The chain is built from TRBV12-3 or TRBV12-4 and TRBJ1-2; 7 bases line up with TRBD1. This CDR3 is 13 amino acids long. This chain's CDR3 is CASSRTGSYSYTF. The CDR3 DNA reads TGTGCCAGCAGTCGGACAGGAAGCTATAGCTACACCTTC.

This clone is judged medium-sized. The CDR3: CASRPGQGTDTQYF. The CDR3 DNA follows: TGTGCCAGCAGACCTGGACAGGGGACAGATACGCAGTATTTT. The chain combines TRBV6-1 with TRBJ2-3; the match to TRBD1 covers 9 bases. CDR1 and CDR2 (germline): MNHNS, SASEGT. Trimming cost V 6 bases and J 3 bases; bases outside gene matches: 4. This CDR3 region has 14 residues.

This chain joins TRBV24-1 and TRBJ2-7; 13 bases are a match to TRBD2. This CDR3 contains 13 residues. The germline CDR1 and CDR2 sequences are KGHDR and SFDVKD. As DNA, the CDR3 is TGTGTCACTCGGACTAGCGGGAGCGACGGGCAGTACTTC. Protein sequence: CVTRTSGSDGQYF.